This passage covers 19 T cell receptor beta chains from one sample sequenced in a study of molecular identifiers for immune sequencing clone quantification. From the PCR reads, TCRdb called clonotypes with MiXCR, one entry per CDR3 protein. The table records about 630,000 distinct CDR3 sequences, 25% of them present only once. The sample comprised naive CD8+ T cells from blood, with Jurkat cell RNA spiked in. Subset specified: FACS-sorted CD8+CD4-CCR7+CD45RA+ naive T cells. These receptors came from a human donor in good health. Some libraries in this study had Jurkat cell RNA spiked in.

About this clonotype itself: A single base separates this from a much larger clone, so it may be a read error. The chain uses TRBV28 and TRBJ1-2; D is ambiguous. Trimming removed 3 bases at V and 6 bases at J, with 11 bases between. Germline CDR1 reads MDHEN; CDR2 reads SYDVKM. This CDR3 comprises 13 residues. CDR3 bases: TGTGCCAGCAGTTTTAACGTCAACCATGGCTACACCTTC. Translating gives CASSFNVNHGYTF.

This clonotype was recorded a few times. The CDR3 sequence: CASSLNLGVTEAFF. The CDR3 nucleotides read TGTGCCAGCAGCTTAAACCTAGGGGTCACTGAAGCTTTCTTT. V is TRBV12-3 or TRBV12-4 and J is TRBJ1-1, with a possible D match to TRBD1 (5 bases). Trimming cost V 6 bases and J 4 bases, with 15 bases left between them. CDR3 length equals 14 residues.

This clonotype was picked up a small number of times. A junction end diverges from the germline sequence, so it may reflect a read error. J is TRBJ1-3 and V is TRBV2, with D unclear. The germline gives CDR1 SNHLY, CDR2 FYNNEI. This CDR3 has 16 amino acids. This CDR3 is CASSEASLGSRNTIYF. As DNA, the CDR3 is TGTGCCAGCAGTGAAGCTTCCCTGGGCTCTAGAAACACCATATATTTT.

This clonotype was detected many times. The genes are TRBV5-1 and TRBJ2-7; D possibly corresponds to TRBD1 (6 bases). Between the trimmed V and J ends, which lost 3 bases and 5 bases, there was a span of 12 bases. The germline V gene encodes CDR1 SGHRS and CDR2 YFSETQ. The CDR3 extends over 13 amino acids. The CDR3 loop reads CASSSSGVDEQYF. The CDR3 DNA reads TGCGCCAGCAGCTCATCAGGGGTCGACGAGCAGTACTTC.

This clonotype was observed at least ten times. The chain carries TRBV4-2 and TRBJ2-7, with TRBD2 identical over 7 bases. The CDR3 consists of 13 residues. The V gene's germline CDR1 is LGHNA and CDR2 YNFKEQ. V dropped 4 bases and J dropped 4; count of bases not matched to a gene: 4. CDR3 region: CASSREAGYEQYF. Here the CDR3 DNA reads TGTGCCAGCAGCCGAGAAGCGGGGTACGAGCAGTACTTC.

The V and J genes are TRBV30 and TRBJ2-6, with D hard to call. V lost 3 bases to trimming and J lost 0 bases, with 15 bases between them. CDR1 is GTSNPN, CDR2 SVGIG, per germline (reference sequence). This CDR3 spans 17 amino acids. CDR3 sequence reads: CAWRRAGFPSGANVLTF. DNA of the CDR3: TGTGCCTGGAGAAGGGCAGGCTTTCCCTCTGGGGCCAACGTCCTGACTTTC.

The chain combines TRBV4-3 with TRBJ2-7; D is tentatively TRBD1 or TRBD2 (5 bases each). This CDR3 spans 14 amino acids. Trimming took off 2 bases at V and 6 bases at J, with 14 bases between the two ends. Germline V gives CDR1 LGHNA, CDR2 YSLEER. For the CDR3, the DNA is TGCGCCAGCAGCCAATTTACGCAGGGACCCGAGCAGTACTTC. Translated, it gives CASSQFTQGPEQYF.

The CDR3 sequence: CASSQVSSSGEQYF. In DNA form, the CDR3 reads TGCGCCAGCAGCCAAGTGTCTAGCTCTGGTGAGCAGTACTTC. The chain carries TRBV4-1 and TRBJ2-7; D possibly corresponds to TRBD2 (5 bases). This CDR3 is 14 amino acids long. Germline CDR1 is MGHRA and CDR2 is YSYEKL. V shed 1 base and J shed 7 bases, with 14 bases lying between them.

This clonotype was picked up many times. V and J are TRBV19 and TRBJ2-3; the D call may be TRBD1 or TRBD2 (5 bases each). Germline V gene lookup returns CDR1 LNHDA and CDR2 SQIVND (reference sequence). The V end lost 3 bases, the J end lost 3 bases, and 13 bases lay between the germline ends. CDR3 length equals 15 residues. The CDR3 region is CASSMDQGVTDTQYF. CDR3 nucleotide sequence: TGTGCCAGTAGTATGGATCAGGGAGTAACAGATACGCAGTATTTT.

This clonotype was detected only a few times. The CDR3 protein is CASRRRDRVSPLHF. CDR3 DNA sequence: TGTGCAAGTCGACGCCGGGACAGGGTTTCACCCCTCCACTTT. The V gene is TRBV12-2, the J gene TRBJ1-6; the D segment call TRBD1 is taken from the table without a DNA check. TRBV12-2 is shown as a pseudogene. This CDR3 comprises 14 residues.

This clonotype was detected a few times. V is TRBV11-2 and J is TRBJ2-5, with 12 bases that match TRBD2. In germline, CDR1 is SGHAT, CDR2 FQNNGV. V dropped 3 bases and J dropped 0; count of bases not matched to a gene: 5. The CDR3 runs to 17 residues. CDR3 sequence (DNA): TGTGCCAGCAGCTTTGGTCTAGCGGGGGGGCACCAAGAGACCCAGTACTTC. Translated: CASSFGLAGGHQETQYF. The entire variable domain, with the rest obtained from reference TRBV11-2 and TRBJ2-5, is as follows: EAGVAQSPRYKIIEKRQSVAFWCNPISGHATLYWYQQILGQGPKLLIQFQNNGVVDDSQLPKDRFSAERLKGVDSTLKIQPAKLEDSAVYLCASSFGLAGGHQETQYFGPGTRLLVL.

Of note for this clonotype: This could be a read error, since a much larger clone is one nucleotide away. As the CDR3 is not closed by the conserved phenylalanine or tryptophan, this likely results from a read error. The chain is built from TRBV6-6 and TRBJ2-5, with D hard to call. The CDR3 sequence is 15 residues long. The V and J ends lost 2 bases and 2 bases respectively, with 12 bases between them. From germline, CDR1 is MNHNY and CDR2 SVGAGI (reference sequence). CDR3 DNA sequence: TGTGCCAGCAGTTACGGGCCTTACATACAAGAGACCCAGTACTCC. Its translation is CASSYGPYIQETQYS.

Comments on this clonotype: This may be a read error: a much more frequent sequence differs by one nucleotide. The V gene is TRBV7-2, the J gene TRBJ2-3; TRBD2 is a possible D gene (5 bases). The CDR3 totals 16 residues. In germline, CDR1 is SGHTA, CDR2 FQGNSA. CDR3 bases: TGTGCCGGCAGCTTAGTCTCCGGGGAGCTCGGAGATACGCAGTATTTT. Encoded protein: CAGSLVSGELGDTQYF.

As for this clonotype: Since a much larger clone is just one base distant, this may be a read error. The chain uses TRBV29-1 and TRBJ1-1, with D hard to call. Germline lookup yields CDR1 SQVTM and CDR2 ANQGSEA. The CDR3 runs to 12 residues. The CDR3 here is CSVPLGNTGAFF. The CDR3 coding sequence is TGCAGCGTTCCACTCGGAAACACTGGAGCTTTCTTT.

The chain couples TRBV19 to TRBJ2-4; no clear D. V lost 3 bases and J 7 bases, leaving 19 bases between the germline ends. Looked up from germline, CDR1 is LNHDA and CDR2 is SQIVND (reference sequence). The length of the CDR3 is 16 residues. For the CDR3, the DNA is TGTGCCAGTAGTATGGGCGTCGCCGCTCCCATTAACATTCAGTACTTC. This translates into CASSMGVAAPINIQYF.

Here the CDR3 reads CASSFSRQGDQPQHF. The CDR3 DNA is TGTGCCAGCAGTTTCAGTCGACAGGGGGATCAGCCCCAGCATTTT. The rearrangement uses TRBV12-3 or TRBV12-4 and TRBJ1-5; TRBD1 matches at 9 bases. V shed 3 bases and J 5 bases; nucleotides not matched to a gene: 5. This CDR3 comprises 15 residues.

In this sample, this clonotype turned up many times. The rearrangement uses TRBV12-3 or TRBV12-4 and TRBJ2-7; possibly TRBD2 for D (6 bases). Trimming removed 5 bases at V and 2 bases at J, with 22 bases between. The CDR3 has 17 amino acids. The CDR3 sequence is CASSPYLGPGAAYEQYF. The CDR3 DNA follows: TGTGCCAGCAGTCCCTACCTGGGACCGGGAGCGGCCTACGAGCAGTACTTC.

Concerning this clonotype: Since a much larger clone is just one base distant, this may be a read error. The chain couples TRBV28 to TRBJ1-5; D not resolved. This CDR3 region has 15 residues. Trimming took off 6 bases at V and 1 base at J, with 13 bases between the two ends. Germline V gene data show CDR1 as MDHEN and CDR2 as SYDVKM. CDR3 sequence: CASRSLGVSNQPQHF. The CDR3 bases are TGTGCCAGCAGATCCCTCGGGGTCAGCAATCAGCCCCAGCATTTT.

A word on this clonotype: A read error may be the cause here, since a much bigger clone is one base away. V usage is TRBV5-3 and J usage is TRBJ2-5, with 9 nucleotides matching TRBD2. TRBV5-3 is an ORF for which the function is uncertain. This CDR3 has 15 amino acids. The DNA of the CDR3 is TGTGCCAGCAGCCTACGCGGGACTAGCCAAGTGACCCAGTACTTC. This encodes CASSLRGTSQVTQYF.